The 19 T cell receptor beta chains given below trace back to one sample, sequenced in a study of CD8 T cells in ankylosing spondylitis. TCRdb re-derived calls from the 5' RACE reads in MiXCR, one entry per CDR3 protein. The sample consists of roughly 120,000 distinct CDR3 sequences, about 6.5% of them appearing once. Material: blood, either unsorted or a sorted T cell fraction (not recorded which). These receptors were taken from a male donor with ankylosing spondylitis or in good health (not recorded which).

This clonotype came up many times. CDR3 loop: CASSLSQGLSEAFF. CDR3 bases: TGTGCCAGCAGCTTAAGTCAGGGTTTGTCTGAAGCTTTCTTT. The V gene is TRBV7-3, the J gene TRBJ1-1; D possibly corresponds to TRBD1 (5 bases). Trimming removed 1 base at V and 6 bases at J, with 12 bases between. The germline V gene encodes CDR1 SGHTA and CDR2 FQGTGA. This CDR3 is built from 14 residues.

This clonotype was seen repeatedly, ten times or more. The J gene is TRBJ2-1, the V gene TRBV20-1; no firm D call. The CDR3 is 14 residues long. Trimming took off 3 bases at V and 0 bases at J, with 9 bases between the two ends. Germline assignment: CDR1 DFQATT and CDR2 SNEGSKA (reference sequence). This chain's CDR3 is CSASRVSSYNEQFF. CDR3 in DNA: TGCAGTGCTAGTCGGGTTAGCTCCTACAATGAGCAGTTCTTC.

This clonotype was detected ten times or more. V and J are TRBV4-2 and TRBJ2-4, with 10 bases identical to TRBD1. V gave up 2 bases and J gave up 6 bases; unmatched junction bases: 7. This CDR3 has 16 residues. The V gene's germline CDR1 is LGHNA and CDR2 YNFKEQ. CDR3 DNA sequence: TGTGCCAGCAGCCAAAACGACAGGGGGCTTTTAAACATTCAGTACTTC. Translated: CASSQNDRGLLNIQYF.

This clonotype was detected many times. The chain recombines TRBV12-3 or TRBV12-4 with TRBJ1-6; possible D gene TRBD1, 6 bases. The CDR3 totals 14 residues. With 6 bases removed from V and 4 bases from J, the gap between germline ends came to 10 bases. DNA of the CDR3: TGTGCCAGCAGCCTCGGGACATATAATTCACCCCTCCACTTT. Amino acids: CASSLGTYNSPLHF.

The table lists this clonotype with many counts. CDR3 DNA sequence: TGCGCCAGCAGCTCGTATACCGGAGTTAACACTGAAGCTTTCTTT. It encodes CASSSYTGVNTEAFF. The rearrangement links TRBV5-1 to TRBJ1-1; no clear D gene. Germline V gene sequence: CDR1 SGHRS, CDR2 YFSETQ. The CDR3 totals 15 residues. V was cut by 3 bases and J by 2 bases, with 14 bases left in between.

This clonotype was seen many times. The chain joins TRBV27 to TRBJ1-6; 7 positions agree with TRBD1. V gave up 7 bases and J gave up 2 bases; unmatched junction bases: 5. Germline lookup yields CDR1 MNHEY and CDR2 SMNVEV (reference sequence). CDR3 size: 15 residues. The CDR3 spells CASTNRGTYNSPLHF. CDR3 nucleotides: TGTGCCAGCACCAACAGGGGTACCTATAATTCACCCCTCCACTTT.

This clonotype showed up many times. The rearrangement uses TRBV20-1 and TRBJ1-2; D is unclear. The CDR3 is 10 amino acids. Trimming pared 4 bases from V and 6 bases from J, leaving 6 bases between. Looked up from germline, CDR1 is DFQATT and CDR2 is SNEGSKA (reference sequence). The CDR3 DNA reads TGCAGTGCTACCAGCAATGGCTACACCTTC. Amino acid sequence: CSATSNGYTF.

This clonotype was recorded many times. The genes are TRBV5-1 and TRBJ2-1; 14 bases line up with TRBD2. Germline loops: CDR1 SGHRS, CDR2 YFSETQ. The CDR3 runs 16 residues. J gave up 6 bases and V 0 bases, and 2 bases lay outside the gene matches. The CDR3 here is CASSLATSGGGNEQFF. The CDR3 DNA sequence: TGCGCCAGCAGCTTGGCGACTAGCGGGGGGGGCAATGAGCAGTTCTTC. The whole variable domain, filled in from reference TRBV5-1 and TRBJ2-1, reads KAGVTQTPRYLIKTRGQQVTLSCSPISGHRSVSWYQQTPGQGLQFLFEYFSETQRNKGNFPGRFSGRQFSNSRSEMNVSTLELGDSALYLCASSLATSGGGNEQFFGPGTRLTVL.

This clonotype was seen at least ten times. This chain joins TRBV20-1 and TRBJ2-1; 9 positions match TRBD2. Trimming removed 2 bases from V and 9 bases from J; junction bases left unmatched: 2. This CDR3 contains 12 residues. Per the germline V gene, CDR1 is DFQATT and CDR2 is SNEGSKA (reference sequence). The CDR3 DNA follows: TGCAGTGCTAGACTAGCGGGACCTGAGCAGTTCTTC. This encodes CSARLAGPEQFF.

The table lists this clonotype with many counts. The CDR3 protein is CASSLSRQGGDEQFF. CDR3 DNA: TGCGCCAGCAGCTTGTCCAGACAGGGGGGTGATGAGCAGTTCTTC. The chain employs TRBV5-1 and TRBJ2-1, with 9 positions matching TRBD1. This CDR3 region has 15 residues. In germline, CDR1 is SGHRS, CDR2 YFSETQ. Unmatched junction bases numbered 7, after V lost 1 base and J lost 8 bases.

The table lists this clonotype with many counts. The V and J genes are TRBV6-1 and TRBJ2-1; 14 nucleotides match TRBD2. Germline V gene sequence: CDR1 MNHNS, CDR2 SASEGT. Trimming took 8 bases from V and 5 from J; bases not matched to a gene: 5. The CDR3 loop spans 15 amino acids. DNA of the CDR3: TGTGCCAGCCGACTAGCGGGAGGGGTGGACAATGAGCAGTTCTTC. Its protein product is CASRLAGGVDNEQFF.

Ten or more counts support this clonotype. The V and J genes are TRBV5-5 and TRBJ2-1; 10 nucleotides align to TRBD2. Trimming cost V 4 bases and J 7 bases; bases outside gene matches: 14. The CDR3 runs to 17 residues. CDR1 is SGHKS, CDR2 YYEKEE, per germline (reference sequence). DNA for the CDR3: TGTGCCAGCAGCCCCCGGAATAGCGGGAGGCTAATGAATGAGCAGTTCTTC. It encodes CASSPRNSGRLMNEQFF. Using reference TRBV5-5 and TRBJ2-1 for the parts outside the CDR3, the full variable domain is DAGVTQSPTHLIKTRGQQVTLRCSPISGHKSVSWYQQVLGQGPQFIFQYYEKEERGRGNFPDRFSARQFPNYSSELNVNALLLGDSALYLCASSPRNSGRLMNEQFFGPGTRLTVL.

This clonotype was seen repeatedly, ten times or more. CDR3 in amino acids: CSGSQDRDSPLHF. The CDR3 DNA sequence: TGCAGTGGCTCCCAGGACAGGGATTCACCCCTCCACTTT. V is TRBV20-1 and J is TRBJ1-6; 8 bases map to TRBD1. The CDR3 loop spans 13 amino acids. V shed 7 bases, J shed 8 bases, and the junction held 7 bases outside the gene matches. Germline lookup yields CDR1 DFQATT and CDR2 SNEGSKA (reference sequence).

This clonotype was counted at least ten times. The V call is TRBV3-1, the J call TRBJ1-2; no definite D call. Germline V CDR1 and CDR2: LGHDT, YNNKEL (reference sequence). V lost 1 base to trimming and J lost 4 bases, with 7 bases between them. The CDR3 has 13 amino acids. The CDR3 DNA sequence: TGTGCCAGCAGCCAAGGAGAGCTCTATGGCTACACCTTC. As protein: CASSQGELYGYTF. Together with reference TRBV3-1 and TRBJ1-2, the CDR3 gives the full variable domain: DTAVSQTPKYLVTQMGNDKSIKCEQNLGHDTMYWYKQDSKKFLKIMFSYNNKELIINETVPNRFSPKSPDKAHLNLHINSLELGDSAVYFCASSQGELYGYTFGSGTRLTVV.

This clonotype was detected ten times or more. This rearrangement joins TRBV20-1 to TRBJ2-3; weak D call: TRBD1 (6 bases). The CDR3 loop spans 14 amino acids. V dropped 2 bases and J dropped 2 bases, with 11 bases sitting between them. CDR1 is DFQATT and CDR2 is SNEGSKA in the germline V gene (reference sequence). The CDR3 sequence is CSARTGSFTDTQYF. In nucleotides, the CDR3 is TGCAGTGCTAGAACAGGGTCCTTCACAGATACGCAGTATTTT.

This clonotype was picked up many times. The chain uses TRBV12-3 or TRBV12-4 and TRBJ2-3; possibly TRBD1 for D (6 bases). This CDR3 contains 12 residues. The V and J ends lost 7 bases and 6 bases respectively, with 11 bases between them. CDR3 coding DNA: TGTGCCAGCAAGGACAGTGGCGATACGCAGTATTTT. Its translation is CASKDSGDTQYF.

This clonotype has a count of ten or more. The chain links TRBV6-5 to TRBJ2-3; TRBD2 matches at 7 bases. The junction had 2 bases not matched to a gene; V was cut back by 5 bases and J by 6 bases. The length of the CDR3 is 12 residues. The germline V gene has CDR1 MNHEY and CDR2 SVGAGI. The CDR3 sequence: CASSTGGDTQYF. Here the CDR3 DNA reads TGTGCCAGCAGTACCGGGGGGGATACGCAGTATTTT.

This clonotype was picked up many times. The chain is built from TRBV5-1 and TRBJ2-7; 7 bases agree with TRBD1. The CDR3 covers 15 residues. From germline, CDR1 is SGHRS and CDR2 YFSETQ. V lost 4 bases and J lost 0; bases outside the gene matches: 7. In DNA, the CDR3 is TGCGCCAGCAGCCAGACCGGGACAGCCTCCTACGAGCAGTACTTC. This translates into CASSQTGTASYEQYF. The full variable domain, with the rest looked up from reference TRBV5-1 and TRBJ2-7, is KAGVTQTPRYLIKTRGQQVTLSCSPISGHRSVSWYQQTPGQGLQFLFEYFSETQRNKGNFPGRFSGRQFSNSRSEMNVSTLELGDSALYLCASSQTGTASYEQYFGPGTRLTVT.

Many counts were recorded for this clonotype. CDR3 protein: CASSLDWARPLHF. The CDR3 DNA reads TGTGCCAGCAGCTTAGATTGGGCTCGGCCCCTCCACTTT. J is TRBJ1-6 and V is TRBV7-9; D not certain. In germline, CDR1 is SEHNR, CDR2 FQNEAQ (reference sequence). The CDR3 sequence is 13 residues long. The germline V and J ends were trimmed by 1 base and 13 bases, with 11 bases remaining between them.